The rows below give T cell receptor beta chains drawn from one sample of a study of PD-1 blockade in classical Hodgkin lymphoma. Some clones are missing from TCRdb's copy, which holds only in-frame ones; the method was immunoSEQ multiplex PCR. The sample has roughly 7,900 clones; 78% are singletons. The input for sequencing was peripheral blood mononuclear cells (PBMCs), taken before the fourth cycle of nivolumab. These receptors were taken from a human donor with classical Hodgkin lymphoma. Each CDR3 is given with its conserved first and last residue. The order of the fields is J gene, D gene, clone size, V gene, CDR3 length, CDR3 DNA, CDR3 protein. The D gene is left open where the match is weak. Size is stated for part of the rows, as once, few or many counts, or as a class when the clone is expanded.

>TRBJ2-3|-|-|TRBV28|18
TGTGCCAGCAGTCCCATAGCGGTATCGGAGGGGAGCACAGATACGCAGTATTTT
CASSPIAVSEGSTDTQYF
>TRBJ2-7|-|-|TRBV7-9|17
TGTGCCAGCAGCTTAGATTTTGGTGGTGAGCCAGCCTACGAGCAGTACTTC
CASSLDFGGEPAYEQYF
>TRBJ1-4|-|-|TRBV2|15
TGTGCCAGCAGTGACACAGAACCAACTAATGAAAAACTGTTTTTT
CASSDTEPTNEKLFF
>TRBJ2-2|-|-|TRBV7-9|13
TGTGCCAGCAGCTACAGAAATTCCGGGGAGCTGTTTTTT
CASSYRNSGELFF
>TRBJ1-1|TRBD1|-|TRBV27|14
TGTGCCAGCAGTAGGGGACAGTTAAACACTGAAGCTTTCTTT
CASSRGQLNTEAFF
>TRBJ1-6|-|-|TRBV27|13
TGTGCCAGCAGTTGGAGGCCGGGGTCACCCCTCCACTTT
CASSWRPGSPLHF
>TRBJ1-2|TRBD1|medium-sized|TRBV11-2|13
TGTGCCAGCAGCGGGACAGGAAACTATGGCTACACCTTC
CASSGTGNYGYTF
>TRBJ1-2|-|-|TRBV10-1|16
TGCGCCAGCAGTGCTACAGGAAGATCGCGAACCTATGGCTACACCTTC
CASSATGRSRTYGYTF
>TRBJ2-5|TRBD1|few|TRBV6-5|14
TGTGCCAGCAGACGACAGGGGGCCGGGGAGACCCAGTACTTC
CASRRQGAGETQYF
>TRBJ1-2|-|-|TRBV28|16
TGTGCCAGCAGTCCGCACGACGGACCCGACGGCTATGGCTACACCTTC
CASSPHDGPDGYGYTF
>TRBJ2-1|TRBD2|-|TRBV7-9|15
TGTGCCAGCAGCCACAGCGGGAGCTCCTACAATGAGCAGTTCTTC
CASSHSGSSYNEQFF
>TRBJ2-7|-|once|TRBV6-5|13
TGTGCCAGCAGGAGAAACGACGGCTACGAGCAGTACTTC
CASRRNDGYEQYF
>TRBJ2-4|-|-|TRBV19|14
TGTGCCAGTAGTATGAGGGGTTTATATTACATTCAGTACTTC
CASSMRGLYYIQYF
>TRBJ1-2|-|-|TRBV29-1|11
TGCAGCGTTGAAGCTAACTATGGCTACACCTTC
CSVEANYGYTF
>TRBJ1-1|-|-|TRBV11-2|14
TGTGCCAGCAGCCAAAAAATCAAACGGACTGAAGCTTTCTTT
CASSQKIKRTEAFF
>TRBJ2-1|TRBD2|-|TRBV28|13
TGTGCCACCCTACTAGCGGGAGGGCGCGAGCAGTTCTTC
CATLLAGGREQFF
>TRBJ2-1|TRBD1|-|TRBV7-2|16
TGTGCCAGCAGCCTAACCGGACAGGGCAGTATCAATGAGCAGTTCTTC
CASSLTGQGSINEQFF
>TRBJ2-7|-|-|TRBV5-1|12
TGCGCCAGCAGCCCGGCGGGGAACGAGCAGTACTTC
CASSPAGNEQYF
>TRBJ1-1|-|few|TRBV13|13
TGTGCCAGCAGCTTAGGGGAGGGGACTGAAGCTTTCTTT
CASSLGEGTEAFF
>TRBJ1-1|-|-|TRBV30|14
TGTGCCTGGACCCAGGGACTGATGAACACTGAAGCTTTCTTT
CAWTQGLMNTEAFF
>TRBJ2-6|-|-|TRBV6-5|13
TGTGCCAGCACCCCCAGGGGGGCCAACGTCCTGACTTTC
CASTPRGANVLTF
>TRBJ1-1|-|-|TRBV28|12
TGTGCCAGCAGTTTTGGGGGCCATGAAGCTTTCTTT
CASSFGGHEAFF
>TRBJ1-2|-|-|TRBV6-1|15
TGTGCCAGCAGTGAAGCGACAGGATTGAAGTATGGCTACACCTTC
CASSEATGLKYGYTF
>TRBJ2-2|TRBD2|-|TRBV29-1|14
TGCAGCGTTTCTAGCGGGAGGTGGACCGGGGAGCTGTTTTTT
CSVSSGRWTGELFF
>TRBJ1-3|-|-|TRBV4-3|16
TGCGCCAGCAGCCCCGTCGAGGGGAGCTCTGGAAACACCATATATTTT
CASSPVEGSSGNTIYF
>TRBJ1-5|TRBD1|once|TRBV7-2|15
TGTGCCAGCAGCCGGAGGACAGGGGGGGATCAGCCCCAGCATTTT
CASSRRTGGDQPQHF
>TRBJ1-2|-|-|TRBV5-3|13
TGTGCCAGCAGCTCCGGACAGAACTATGGCTACACCTTC
CASSSGQNYGYTF
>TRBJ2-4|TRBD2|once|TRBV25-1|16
TGTGCCAGCAGTCCCGGACTAGCGTTAGCCAAAAACATTCAGTACTTC
CASSPGLALAKNIQYF
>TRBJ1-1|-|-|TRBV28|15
TGTGCCAGCAGGGGACTCAAAAGTGGGGACACTGAAGCTTTCTTT
CASRGLKSGDTEAFF
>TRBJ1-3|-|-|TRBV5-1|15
TGCGCCAGCAGCTTAAATTGGGGTGGTGGAAACACCATATATTTT
CASSLNWGGGNTIYF
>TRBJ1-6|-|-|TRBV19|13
TGTGCCAGTAGTATAGACCGATATTCACCCCTCCACTTT
CASSIDRYSPLHF
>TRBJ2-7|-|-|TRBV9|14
TGTGCCAGCAGCGTAGGTAACAGGGCGTACGAGCAGTACTTC
CASSVGNRAYEQYF
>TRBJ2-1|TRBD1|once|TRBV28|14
TGTGCCAGCAGGCACAGGGGGTCCTACAATGAGCAGTTCTTC
CASRHRGSYNEQFF
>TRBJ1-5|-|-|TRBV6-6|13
TGTGCCAGCAGCCCGCAGGTGGATCAGCCCCAGCATTTT
CASSPQVDQPQHF
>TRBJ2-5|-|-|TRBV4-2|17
TGTGCCAGCAGCCAAGATTGGGGCGGGGCAGGGGAAGAGACCCAGTACTTC
CASSQDWGGAGEETQYF
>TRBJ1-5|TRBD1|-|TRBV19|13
TGTGCCAGTACTCCAGGGGGCGATCAGCCCCAGCATTTT
CASTPGGDQPQHF
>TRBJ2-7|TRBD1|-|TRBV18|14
TGTGCCAGCTCCCAAGCGACAGGGGGCAGGGAGCAGTACTTC
CASSQATGGREQYF
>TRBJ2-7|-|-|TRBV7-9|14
TGTGCCAGCAGCTTAGGGGGACCGGCCTACGAGCAGTACTTC
CASSLGGPAYEQYF
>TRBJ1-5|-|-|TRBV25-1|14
TGTGCCAGCAGTGAGGGCCAGAGCAATCAGCCCCAGCATTTT
CASSEGQSNQPQHF
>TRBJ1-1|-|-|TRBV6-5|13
TGTGCCAGCAGCCGGGGTGGTAGGACTGAAGCTTTCTTT
CASSRGGRTEAFF
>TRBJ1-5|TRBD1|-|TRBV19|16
TGTGCCAGTAGTATAGACCGGGGACAGGGCGGCCAGCCCCAGCATTTT
CASSIDRGQGGQPQHF
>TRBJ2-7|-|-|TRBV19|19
TGTGCCAGTAGTATGAAGGTGCGGAGGGCGCCATCGAGCTCCTACGAGCAGTACTTC
CASSMKVRRAPSSSYEQYF
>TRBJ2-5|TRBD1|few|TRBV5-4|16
TGTGCCAGCAGCCCTAGGACAGGGGGTTTTCAAGAGACCCAGTACTTC
CASSPRTGGFQETQYF
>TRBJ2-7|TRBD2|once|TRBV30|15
TGTGCCTGGAGTGTGGGGACTAGCGGGATCTACGAGCAGTACTTC
CAWSVGTSGIYEQYF
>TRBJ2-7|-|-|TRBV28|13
TGTGCCAGCAGTTCGCCGGCGCCCTACGAGCAGTACTTC
CASSSPAPYEQYF
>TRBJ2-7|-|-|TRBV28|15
TGTGCCAGCAGTGCCTCCGGGTCGGGCCCCTACGAGCAGTACTTC
CASSASGSGPYEQYF
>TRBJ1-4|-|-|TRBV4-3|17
TGCGCCAGCAGCCAAGATCCAACGAGGGTAGAGGGTGAAAAACTGTTTTTT
CASSQDPTRVEGEKLFF
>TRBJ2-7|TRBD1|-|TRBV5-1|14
TGCGCCAGCAGCTCTCGGACAGGGGGCACCGAGCAGTACTTC
CASSSRTGGTEQYF
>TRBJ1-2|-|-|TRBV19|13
TGTGCCAGTAGAGTGGACATGAACTATGGCTACACCTTC
CASRVDMNYGYTF
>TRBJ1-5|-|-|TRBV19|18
TGTGCCAGTAGTACTGGCGGGACTCAATTAATCAGCAATCAGCCCCAGCATTTT
CASSTGGTQLISNQPQHF
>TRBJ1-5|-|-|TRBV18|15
TGTGCCAGCTCACCAACGGACAGCGTCAATCAGCCCCAGCATTTT
CASSPTDSVNQPQHF